These 5 T cell receptor beta chains were all obtained from the same sample, sequenced in a study of blood T cell repertoires in COVID-19. Using immunoSEQ multiplex PCR, the repertoire was profiled, and TCRdb retains in-frame clones only, with some absent. The sample has about 80,000 clones; around 89% are singletons. The sample was peripheral blood. The receptors derive from a woman at least 80 years old with acute or convalescent COVID-19.

The J gene is TRBJ2-5, the V gene TRBV5-4; D is unclear. The germline CDR1 and CDR2 sequences are SGHNT and YYREEE (reference sequence). V was clipped by 1 base and J by 1 base, with 11 bases between them. This CDR3 comprises 15 residues. The CDR3 sequence: CASSLITTTQETQYF. The CDR3 DNA reads as TGTGCCAGCAGCTTGATCACAACCACCCAAGAGACCCAGTACTTC.

This clone was observed once. The chain has TRBV6-2 or TRBV6-3 and TRBJ1-4; D uncertain. Trimming took off 2 bases at V and 4 bases at J, with 14 bases between the two ends. The V gene's germline CDR1 is MNHEY and CDR2 SVGEGT. The CDR3 consists of 16 residues. The CDR3: CASSYGLRRINEKLFF. The CDR3 DNA follows: TGTGCCAGCAGTTACGGGCTTAGACGGATTAATGAAAAACTGTTTTTT.

The chain combines TRBV18 with TRBJ2-3; 7 bases agree with TRBD1. The CDR3 sequence is 15 residues long. V was pared by 11 bases and J by 0 bases, with 11 bases of the junction left unmatched. Germline V gene sequence: CDR1 KGHSH, CDR2 LQKENI. The CDR3 sequence: CAGRAAGGSTDTQYF. Written as DNA, the CDR3 is TGTGCCGGAAGAGCGGCAGGGGGAAGCACAGATACGCAGTATTTT.

The rearrangement joins TRBV5-1 to TRBJ1-3; 8 bases fit TRBD1. Germline V gene sequence: CDR1 SGHRS, CDR2 YFSETQ. CDR3 size: 16 residues. V lost 3 bases to trimming and J lost 2 bases; unmatched junction nucleotides: 7. The CDR3 region is CASSYGGRGPGNTIYF. In DNA, the CDR3 is TGCGCCAGCAGCTACGGGGGCAGGGGGCCTGGAAACACCATATATTTT.

The CDR3 DNA is TGTGCCAGTACTACAGGGCGCGGCTACACCTTC. This sequence encodes CASTTGRGYTF. The chain has TRBV25-1 and TRBJ1-2, with D tentatively TRBD1 (6 bases). Germline V gene data show CDR1 as MGHDK and CDR2 as SYGVNS. The CDR3 loop spans 11 amino acids. V dropped 9 bases and J dropped 8 bases, with 13 bases sitting between them.